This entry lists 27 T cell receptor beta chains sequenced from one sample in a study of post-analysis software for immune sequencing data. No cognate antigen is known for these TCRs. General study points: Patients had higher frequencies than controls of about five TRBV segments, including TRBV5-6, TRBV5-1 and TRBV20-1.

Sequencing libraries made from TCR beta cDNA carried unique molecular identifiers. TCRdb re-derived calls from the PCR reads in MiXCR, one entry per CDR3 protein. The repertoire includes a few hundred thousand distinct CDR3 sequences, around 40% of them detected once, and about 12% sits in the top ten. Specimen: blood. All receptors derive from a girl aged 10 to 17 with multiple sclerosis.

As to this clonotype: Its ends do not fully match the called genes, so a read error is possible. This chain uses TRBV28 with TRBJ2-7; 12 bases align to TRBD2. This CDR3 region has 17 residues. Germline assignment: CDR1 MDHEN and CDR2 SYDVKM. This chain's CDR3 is CASSSPGLAGGPETQYF. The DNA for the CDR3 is TGTGCCAGCAGTTCCCCTGGGCTAGCGGGAGGGCCGGAGACCCAGTATTTC.

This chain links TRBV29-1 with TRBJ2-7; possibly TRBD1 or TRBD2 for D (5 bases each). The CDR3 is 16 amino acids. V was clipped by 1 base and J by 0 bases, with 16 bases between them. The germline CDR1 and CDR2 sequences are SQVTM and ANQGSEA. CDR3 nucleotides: TGCAGCGTTGAAGGGGCCGACGGGGCCCGCTCCTACGAGCAGTACTTC. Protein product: CSVEGADGARSYEQYF.

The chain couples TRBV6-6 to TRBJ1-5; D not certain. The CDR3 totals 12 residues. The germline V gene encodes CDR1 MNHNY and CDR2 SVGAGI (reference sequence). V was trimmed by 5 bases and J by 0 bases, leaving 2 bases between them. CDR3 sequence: CASSTSNQPQHF. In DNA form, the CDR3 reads TGTGCCAGCAGTACTAGCAATCAGCCCCAGCATTTT.

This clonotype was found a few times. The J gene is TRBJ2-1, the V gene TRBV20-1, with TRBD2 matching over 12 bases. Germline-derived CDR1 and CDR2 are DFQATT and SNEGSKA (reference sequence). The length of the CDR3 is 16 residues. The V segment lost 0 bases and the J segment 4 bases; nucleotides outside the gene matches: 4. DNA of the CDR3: TGCAGTGCTAGAGATCATCTAGCGGGGGGGTACAATGAGCAGTTCTTC. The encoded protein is CSARDHLAGGYNEQFF.

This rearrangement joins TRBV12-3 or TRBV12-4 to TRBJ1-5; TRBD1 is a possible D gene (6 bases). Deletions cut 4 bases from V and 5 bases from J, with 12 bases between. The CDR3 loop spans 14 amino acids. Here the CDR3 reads CASSSRQADQPQHF. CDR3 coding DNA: TGTGCCAGCAGTTCCCGACAGGCCGATCAGCCCCAGCATTTT.

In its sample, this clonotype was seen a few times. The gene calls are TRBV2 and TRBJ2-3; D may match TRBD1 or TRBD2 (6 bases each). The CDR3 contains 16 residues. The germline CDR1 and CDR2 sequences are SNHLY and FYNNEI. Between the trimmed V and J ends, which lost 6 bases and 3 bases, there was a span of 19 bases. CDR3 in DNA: TGTGCCAGCAGGCCTTGGGGGGCGGGGTCAACAGATACGCAGTATTTT. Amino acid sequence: CASRPWGAGSTDTQYF. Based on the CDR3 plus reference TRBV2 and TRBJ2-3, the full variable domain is EPEVTQTPSHQVTQMGQEVILRCVPISNHLYFYWYRQILGQKVEFLVSFYNNEISEKSEIFDDQFSVERPDGSNFTLKIRSTKLEDSAMYFCASRPWGAGSTDTQYFGPGTRLTVL.

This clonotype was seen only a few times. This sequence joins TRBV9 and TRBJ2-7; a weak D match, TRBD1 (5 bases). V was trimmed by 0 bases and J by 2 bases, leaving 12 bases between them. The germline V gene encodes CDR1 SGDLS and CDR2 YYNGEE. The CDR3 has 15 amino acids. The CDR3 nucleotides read TGTGCCAGCAGCGTAGGGGGCAGGATGACCTACGAGCAGTACTTC. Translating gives CASSVGGRMTYEQYF.

CDR3 sequence reads: CASSPPAGTRGETQYF. The CDR3 DNA follows: TGTGCCAGCAGCCCCCCAGCCGGGACTAGGGGAGAGACCCAGTACTTC. The J gene is TRBJ2-5, the V gene TRBV7-6, with 8 bases matching TRBD2. V was pared by 5 bases and J by 4 bases, with 12 bases of the junction left unmatched. The CDR3 is 16 residues long. Looked up from germline, CDR1 is SGHVS and CDR2 is FNYEAQ.

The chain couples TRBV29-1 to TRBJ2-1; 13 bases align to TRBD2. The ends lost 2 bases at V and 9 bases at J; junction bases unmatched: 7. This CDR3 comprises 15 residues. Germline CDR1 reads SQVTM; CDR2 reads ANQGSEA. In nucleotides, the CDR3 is TGCAGCGTTGAATTACTAGCGGGAGGGCCCGGTGAGCAGTTCTTC. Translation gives CSVELLAGGPGEQFF.

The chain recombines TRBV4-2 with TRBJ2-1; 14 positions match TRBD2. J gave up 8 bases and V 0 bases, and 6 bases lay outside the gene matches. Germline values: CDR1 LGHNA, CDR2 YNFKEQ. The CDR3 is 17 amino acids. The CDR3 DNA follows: TGTGCCAGCAGCCAAGAGGGGGGACTAGCGGGAGTCTATGAGCAGTTCTTC. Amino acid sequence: CASSQEGGLAGVYEQFF.

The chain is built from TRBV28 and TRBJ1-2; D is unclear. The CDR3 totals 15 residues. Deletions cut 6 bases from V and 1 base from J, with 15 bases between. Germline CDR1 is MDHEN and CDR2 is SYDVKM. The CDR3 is CASSLVFHSNYGYTF. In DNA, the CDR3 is TGTGCCAGCAGCCTAGTGTTCCACAGTAACTATGGCTACACCTTC.

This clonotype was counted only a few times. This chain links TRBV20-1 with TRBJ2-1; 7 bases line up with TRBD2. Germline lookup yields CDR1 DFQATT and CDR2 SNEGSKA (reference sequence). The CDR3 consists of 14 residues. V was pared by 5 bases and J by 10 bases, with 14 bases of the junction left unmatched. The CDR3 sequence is CSADDGGMSREQFF. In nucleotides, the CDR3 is TGCAGTGCTGACGACGGGGGGATGTCCAGGGAGCAGTTCTTC.

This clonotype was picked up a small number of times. The chain's CDR3 is CTTRRVDEQYF. The CDR3 DNA reads as TGTACAACCCGGCGGGTAGACGAGCAGTACTTC. The rearrangement links TRBV6-5 to TRBJ2-7, with a tentative D call TRBD2 (5 bases). Germline CDR1 MNHEY, CDR2 SVGAGI. CDR3 length: 11 residues.

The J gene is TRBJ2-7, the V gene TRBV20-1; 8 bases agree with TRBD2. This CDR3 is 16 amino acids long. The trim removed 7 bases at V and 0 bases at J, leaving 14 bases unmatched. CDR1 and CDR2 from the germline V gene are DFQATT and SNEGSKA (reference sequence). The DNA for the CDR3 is TGCAGTGGGGCTCGAAGCGGGAGATTAAGCTCCTACGAGCAGTACTTC. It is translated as CSGARSGRLSSYEQYF.

CDR3 protein: CASSLVVAGGPSEEQYF. The CDR3 DNA follows: TGCGCCAGCAGCTTGGTGGTAGCGGGAGGGCCGAGTGAAGAGCAGTACTTC. The J gene is TRBJ2-5, the V gene TRBV5-1; 11 bases align to TRBD2. With V trimmed by 0 bases and J by 11 bases, 15 bases remained unmatched. Germline CDR1 and CDR2: SGHRS and YFSETQ. This CDR3 contains 17 residues.

The CDR3: CASSFLGGRFNEQFF. DNA of the CDR3: TGTGCCAGCAGCTTCCTGGGCGGGAGGTTCAATGAGCAGTTCTTC. The J gene is TRBJ2-1, the V gene TRBV7-9; 8 nucleotides match TRBD2. The CDR3 has 15 amino acids. Germline trimming cut 3 bases from V and 6 bases from J; bases unmatched to any gene: 7. Germline loops: CDR1 SEHNR, CDR2 FQNEAQ (reference sequence).

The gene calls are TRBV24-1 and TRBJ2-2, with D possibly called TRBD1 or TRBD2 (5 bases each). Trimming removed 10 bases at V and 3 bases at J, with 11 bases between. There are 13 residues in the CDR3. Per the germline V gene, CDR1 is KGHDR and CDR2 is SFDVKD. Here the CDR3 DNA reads TGTGCCACGGGTGTGGGGGACACCGGGGAGCTGTTTTTT. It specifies CATGVGDTGELFF.

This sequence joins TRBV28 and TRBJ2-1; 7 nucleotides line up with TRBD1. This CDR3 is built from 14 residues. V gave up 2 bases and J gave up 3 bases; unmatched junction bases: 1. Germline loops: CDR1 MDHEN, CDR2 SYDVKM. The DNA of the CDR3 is TGTGCCAGCAGTTTACAGGGGGACTACAATGAGCAGTTCTTC. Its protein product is CASSLQGDYNEQFF.

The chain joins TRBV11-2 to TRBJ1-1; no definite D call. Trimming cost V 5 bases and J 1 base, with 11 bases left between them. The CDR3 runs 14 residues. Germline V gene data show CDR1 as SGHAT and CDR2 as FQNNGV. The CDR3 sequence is CASSLTAPNTEAFF. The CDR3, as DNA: TGTGCCAGCAGCCTAACAGCTCCGAACACTGAAGCTTTCTTT.

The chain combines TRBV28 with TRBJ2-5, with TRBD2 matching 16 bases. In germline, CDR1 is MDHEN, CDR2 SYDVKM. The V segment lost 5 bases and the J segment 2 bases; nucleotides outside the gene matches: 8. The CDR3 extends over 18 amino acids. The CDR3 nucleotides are TGTGCCAGCAGTCCATGGGGGACTAGCGGGAGGGGGCAAGAGACCCAGTACTTC. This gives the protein CASSPWGTSGRGQETQYF.

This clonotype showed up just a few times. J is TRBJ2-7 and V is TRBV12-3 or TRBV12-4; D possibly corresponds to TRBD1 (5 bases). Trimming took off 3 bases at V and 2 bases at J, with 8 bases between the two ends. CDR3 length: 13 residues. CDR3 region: CASSFQGPYEQYF. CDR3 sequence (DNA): TGTGCCAGCAGTTTTCAGGGTCCCTACGAGCAGTACTTC.

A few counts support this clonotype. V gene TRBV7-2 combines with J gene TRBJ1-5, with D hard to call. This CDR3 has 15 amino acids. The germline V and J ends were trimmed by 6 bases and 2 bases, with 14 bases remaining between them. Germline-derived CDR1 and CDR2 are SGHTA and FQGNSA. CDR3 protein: CASSLDNPGNQPQHF. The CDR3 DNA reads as TGTGCCAGCAGTCTAGATAACCCGGGCAATCAGCCCCAGCATTTT.

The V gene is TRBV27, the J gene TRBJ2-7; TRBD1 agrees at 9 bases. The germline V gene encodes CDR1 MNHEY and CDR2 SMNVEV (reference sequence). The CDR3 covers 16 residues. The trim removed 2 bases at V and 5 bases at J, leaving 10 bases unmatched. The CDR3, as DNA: TGTGCCAGCAGTTTAGGGGTCGGACAGGGGCTGAACGAGCAGTACTTC. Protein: CASSLGVGQGLNEQYF.

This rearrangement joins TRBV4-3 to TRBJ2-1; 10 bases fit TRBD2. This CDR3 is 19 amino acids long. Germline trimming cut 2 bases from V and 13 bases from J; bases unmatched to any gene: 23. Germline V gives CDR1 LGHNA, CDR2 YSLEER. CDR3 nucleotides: TGCGCCAGCAGCCAACCACACGGTCTAGCGGGAGAGTCGGGAGAGACCCAGTTCTTC. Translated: CASSQPHGLAGESGETQFF.

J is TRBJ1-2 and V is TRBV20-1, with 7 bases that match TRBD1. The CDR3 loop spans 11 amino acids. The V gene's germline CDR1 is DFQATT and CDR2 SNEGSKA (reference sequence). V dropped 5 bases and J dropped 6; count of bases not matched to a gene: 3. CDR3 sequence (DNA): TGCAGTGCTTACAGGGGTAATGGCTACACCTTC. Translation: CSAYRGNGYTF.

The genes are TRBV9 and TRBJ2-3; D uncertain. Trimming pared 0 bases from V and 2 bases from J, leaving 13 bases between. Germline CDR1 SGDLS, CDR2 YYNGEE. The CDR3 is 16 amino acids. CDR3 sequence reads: CASSVGLRRNTDTQYF. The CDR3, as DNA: TGTGCCAGCAGCGTAGGGCTTCGGCGAAACACAGATACGCAGTATTTT.

The CDR3 DNA is TGTGCCAGCAGCTCGGGGACGGCTAACCCGATCTATGGCTACACCTTC. This codes for CASSSGTANPIYGYTF. The chain combines TRBV7-9 with TRBJ1-2, with D perhaps TRBD1 (5 bases). The CDR3 sequence is 16 residues long. The V gene's germline CDR1 is SEHNR and CDR2 FQNEAQ (reference sequence). With 4 bases removed from V and 4 bases from J, the gap between germline ends came to 19 bases.